The 29 T cell receptor beta chains below come from one sample, sequenced in a study of blood T cells in healthy people across ages. With a J-beta primer mix and a sample-barcoded 5' primer, a second PCR ran about 6 to 11 cycles. MiXCR was run by TCRdb on the 5' RACE reads, yielding one entry per CDR3 protein. The sample yields about 730,000 distinct CDR3 sequences, roughly 44% seen once. Sequenced material: blood. The receptors were gathered from a woman aged 60-75 years in good health.

The CDR3 DNA follows: TGTGCCAGCAGTTTAGCAAGAACTAATGAAAAACTGTTTTTT. It specifies CASSLARTNEKLFF. The chain couples TRBV27 to TRBJ1-4, with D hard to call. This CDR3 is 14 amino acids long. Germline CDR1 and CDR2: MNHEY and SMNVEV (reference sequence). V was pared by 2 bases and J by 1 base, with 5 bases between. Complete variable domain (other parts from reference TRBV27 and TRBJ1-4): EAQVTQNPRYLITVTGKKLTVTCSQNMNHEYMSWYRQDPGLGLRQIYYSMNVEVTDKGDVPEGYKVSRKEKRNFPLILESPSPNQTSLYFCASSLARTNEKLFFGSGTQLSVL.

The rearrangement uses TRBV7-2 and TRBJ2-6; TRBD1 matches at 10 bases. CDR3 length: 17 amino acids. Trimming removed 4 bases from V and 2 bases from J; junction bases left unmatched: 5. The germline V gene has CDR1 SGHTA and CDR2 FQGNSA. CDR3 nucleotide sequence: TGTGCCAGCAGCTGGACAGGGGGTACCGCTGGGGCCAACGTCCTGACTTTC. Protein: CASSWTGGTAGANVLTF. Full variable domain (missing parts from reference TRBV7-2 and TRBJ2-6): GAGVSQSPSNKVTEKGKDVELRCDPISGHTALYWYRQSLGQGLEFLIYFQGNSAPDKSGLPSDRFSAERTGGSVSTLTIQRTQQEDSAVYLCASSWTGGTAGANVLTFGAGSRLTVL.

On this clonotype: This may come from a read error, since a much larger clone is one base off. This chain connects TRBV4-1 to TRBJ2-1; D gene uncertain. The CDR3 contains 16 residues. CDR1 and CDR2 from the germline V gene are MGHRA and YSYEKL. Trimming removed 0 bases at V and 2 bases at J, with 11 bases between. CDR3 nucleotides: TGCGCCAGCAGCCAAGAGGGCGCAACTCCCTACAATGAGCAGTTCTTC. This sequence encodes CASSQEGATPYNEQFF.

The chain uses TRBV5-5 and TRBJ1-2; no clear D. V shed 1 base and J shed 7 bases, with 14 bases lying between them. Germline V gene lookup returns CDR1 SGHKS and CDR2 YYEKEE (reference sequence). The CDR3 length is 14 residues. The DNA for the CDR3 is TGTGCCAGCAGCTTGCAGGACCGCACCAGTGGCTACACCTTC. It specifies CASSLQDRTSGYTF.

For this clonotype: The junction and the germline gene differ at one end; a read error may be behind it. The chain combines TRBV6-5 with TRBJ2-7; TRBD2 agrees at 7 bases. The assigned J gene may be wrong: the sequence end matches TRBJ2-5 better. The CDR3 is 12 residues long. Germline CDR1 and CDR2: MNHEY and SVGAGI. The chain's CDR3 is CANSYGGTTQYF. CDR3 DNA sequence: TGTGCCAACAGTTACGGGGGGACGACCCAGTACTTC.

Notes on this clonotype: A read error may produce the germline difference seen at one junction end. The chain is built from TRBV5-1 and TRBJ2-1; a weak D match, TRBD1 (6 bases). This CDR3 has 12 residues. From germline, CDR1 is SGHRS and CDR2 YFSETQ. The CDR3, as DNA: TGCGCCGGCAGCCTGGGGGCGAATGAGCAGTTCTTC. Protein: CAGSLGANEQFF.

On this clonotype itself: An end of the junction does not agree with germline; a read error may underlie this. The chain combines TRBV27 with TRBJ2-1; a possible D gene is TRBD2 (5 bases). CDR1 is MNHEY and CDR2 is SMNVEV in the germline V gene (reference sequence). CDR3 length: 13 amino acids. CDR3 loop: CTSSLNGLNEQFF. CDR3 nucleotides: TGTACCAGCAGTTTAAATGGACTGAATGAGCAGTTCTTC.

The chain has TRBV10-3 and TRBJ1-5; the match to TRBD1 covers 8 bases. J lost 5 bases, V lost 3 bases, and 3 bases had no gene match. CDR3 size: 14 residues. CDR1 is ENHRY, CDR2 SYGVKD, per germline. CDR3 residues: CAISEGQGDQPQHF. CDR3 in DNA: TGTGCCATCAGTGAAGGACAGGGAGATCAGCCCCAGCATTTT.

This chain uses TRBV5-6 with TRBJ2-5; tentatively, D is TRBD1 or TRBD2 (5 bases each). Trimming stripped 0 bases from V and 2 bases from J, with 14 bases between. Germline assignment: CDR1 SGHDT and CDR2 YYEEEE. This CDR3 has 16 residues. This CDR3 is CASSLAGATTQETQYF. As DNA, the CDR3 is TGTGCCAGCAGCTTGGCCGGGGCCACCACTCAAGAGACCCAGTACTTC.

This clonotype appeared a few times. The genes are TRBV5-1 and TRBJ2-3; 9 nucleotides match TRBD2. This CDR3 comprises 15 residues. Germline V gene lookup returns CDR1 SGHRS and CDR2 YFSETQ. The trim removed 7 bases at V and 0 bases at J, leaving 6 bases unmatched. DNA of the CDR3: TGCGCCAGCGTGCCTAGCGGGACTAGCACAGATACGCAGTATTTT. Translating gives CASVPSGTSTDTQYF. The full variable domain, completed using reference TRBV5-1 and TRBJ2-3, is KAGVTQTPRYLIKTRGQQVTLSCSPISGHRSVSWYQQTPGQGLQFLFEYFSETQRNKGNFPGRFSGRQFSNSRSEMNVSTLELGDSALYLCASVPSGTSTDTQYFGPGTRLTVL.

This sequence joins TRBV20-1 and TRBJ2-5; weak D call: TRBD2 (5 bases). The V end lost 1 base, the J end lost 3 bases, and 9 bases lay between the germline ends. This CDR3 is 13 amino acids long. The germline V gene encodes CDR1 DFQATT and CDR2 SNEGSKA (reference sequence). The CDR3 DNA reads TGCAGTGCTAGAGCAGCGGCTAAAGAGACCCAGTACTTC. Translation gives CSARAAAKETQYF.

This clonotype was picked up many times. The chain uses TRBV7-2 and TRBJ2-5; D not resolved. In germline, CDR1 is SGHTA, CDR2 FQGNSA. V was clipped by 5 bases and J by 3 bases, with 7 bases between them. The CDR3 loop spans 12 amino acids. In DNA, the CDR3 is TGTGCCAGCAGCCAACAGAAAGAGACCCAGTACTTC. Amino acids: CASSQQKETQYF.

Note on this clonotype: This may be a read error: a much more frequent sequence differs by one nucleotide. The genes are TRBV29-1 and TRBJ2-6; no clear D gene. V lost 6 bases to trimming and J lost 0 bases, with 18 bases between them. This CDR3 spans 17 amino acids. Germline lookup yields CDR1 SQVTM and CDR2 ANQGSEA. The CDR3, as DNA: TGCAGCGTCGTGTGCCAGCCAGCCTCCTCTGGGGCCAACGTCCTGACTTTC. It encodes CSVVCQPASSGANVLTF.

In regard to this clonotype: The junction shows a germline mismatch at one end, possibly a read error. V usage is TRBV28 and J usage is TRBJ2-5; 9 bases are a match to TRBD1. The last part of the DNA fits TRBJ2-7 better; the J call may be wrong. The CDR3 consists of 14 residues. Germline V gene sequence: CDR1 MDHEN, CDR2 SYDVKM. In nucleotides, the CDR3 is TGTGCCGGCAGTTTAGCGGACAGGGGCTACGAGCAGTACTTC. It is translated as CAGSLADRGYEQYF.

The J gene is TRBJ2-1, the V gene TRBV20-1; no definite D call. The CDR3 contains 14 residues. CDR1 is DFQATT, CDR2 SNEGSKA, per germline (reference sequence). Trimming left V 3 bases short and J 3 bases short, with 12 bases between. CDR3 bases: TGCAGTGCTAGGATAAGGGCTATCTACAATGAGCAGTTCTTC. Translation: CSARIRAIYNEQFF.

This clonotype has at least ten counts. The V and J genes are TRBV20-1 and TRBJ2-7; the match to TRBD1 covers 9 bases. Germline V lookup: CDR1 DFQATT, CDR2 SNEGSKA (reference sequence). The V gene end was trimmed by 5 bases and the J gene end by 2 bases; junction bases not matched to a gene: 7. The CDR3 length is 14 residues. The chain's CDR3 is CSAASRDRAYEQYF. As DNA, the CDR3 is TGCAGTGCTGCAAGCCGGGACAGGGCCTACGAGCAGTACTTC.

V and J are TRBV20-1 and TRBJ1-1; the D is unclear. V lost 2 bases to trimming and J lost 2 bases, with 6 bases between them. Germline V gene lookup returns CDR1 DFQATT and CDR2 SNEGSKA (reference sequence). This CDR3 is 12 amino acids long. CDR3 sequence reads: CSARPSNTEAFF. The CDR3 DNA reads TGCAGTGCTAGACCATCTAACACTGAAGCTTTCTTT.

The V call is TRBV6-2 or TRBV6-3, the J call TRBJ2-7; possible D gene TRBD2, 6 bases. The germline CDR1 and CDR2 sequences are MNHEY and SVGEGT. This CDR3 comprises 15 residues. V lost 6 bases to trimming and J lost 2 bases, with 17 bases between them. In DNA form, the CDR3 reads TGTGCCAGCAGCTACCTCGCTGGGAGGACCTACGAGCAGTACTTC. This sequence encodes CASSYLAGRTYEQYF.

This clonotype was seen only once. The chain has TRBV7-2 and TRBJ1-1; D might be TRBD1 (6 bases). CDR3 length: 17 amino acids. Germline V gene lookup returns CDR1 SGHTA and CDR2 FQGNSA. Deletions cut 5 bases from V and 5 bases from J, with 24 bases between. The CDR3 DNA reads as TGTGCCAGCAGCACACTTCCCGTCATACGCCAGGGGACTGAAGCTTTCTTT. It is translated as CASSTLPVIRQGTEAFF.

In this sample, this clonotype turned up a few times. V gene TRBV7-2 combines with J gene TRBJ2-3; 7 bases line up with TRBD2. Germline CDR1 reads SGHTA; CDR2 reads FQGNSA. The CDR3 totals 15 residues. The J segment lost 2 bases and the V segment lost 6 bases, leaving 8 bases of the junction unmatched. CDR3 coding DNA: TGTGCCAGCAGTCCCCGACTAGCCGCCACAGATACGCAGTATTTT. Translation: CASSPRLAATDTQYF.

Regarding this clonotype: A much larger clone sits a single nucleotide away, making a read error possible. The V gene is TRBV19, the J gene TRBJ1-2; unclear D gene. Germline assignment: CDR1 LNHDA and CDR2 SQIVND (reference sequence). This CDR3 contains 14 residues. Trimming shortened V by 3 bases and J by 5 bases, and 13 bases separated the two germline ends. CDR3 in amino acids: CASSILVFRYGYTF. The CDR3 coding sequence is TGTGCCAGTAGTATTTTGGTATTTAGGTATGGCTACACCTTC.

With regard to this clonotype: The junction and the germline gene differ at one end; a read error may be behind it. The chain employs TRBV20-1 and TRBJ2-1; D remains ambiguous. Germline CDR1 DFQATT, CDR2 SNEGSKA (reference sequence). There are 14 residues in the CDR3. The CDR3 sequence is CGARDNTGSPGQFF. CDR3 nucleotides: TGCGGTGCTAGAGATAATACGGGTAGCCCCGGGCAGTTCTTC.

J is TRBJ2-1 and V is TRBV27; TRBD2 matches at 9 bases. Germline CDR1 MNHEY, CDR2 SMNVEV (reference sequence). Trimming at V came to 4 bases and at J to 1 base, leaving 11 bases not matched to a gene. This CDR3 has 18 residues. Written as DNA, the CDR3 is TGTGCCAGCAGTTCCATAGGACTAGCGAGATTTTCCTACAATGAGCAGTTCTTC. Translated, it gives CASSSIGLARFSYNEQFF.

V gene TRBV25-1 combines with J gene TRBJ2-7; 7 positions match TRBD2. The better agreement between TRBJ2-4 and the DNA end casts doubt on the J call. The CDR3 is 15 residues long. Germline lookup yields CDR1 MGHDK and CDR2 SYGVNS. This CDR3 is CASSESGAGRGIQYF. The CDR3 DNA follows: TGTGCCAGCAGTGAATCCGGAGCAGGGAGGGGCATTCAGTACTTC.

The V call is TRBV7-3, the J call TRBJ1-6; 11 bases fit TRBD1. The CDR3 is made up of 18 amino acids. In germline, CDR1 is SGHTA, CDR2 FQGTGA. The J segment lost 2 bases and the V segment lost 9 bases, leaving 12 bases of the junction unmatched. The chain's CDR3 is CASWTGGKTSAYNSPLHF. The DNA of the CDR3 is TGTGCCAGTTGGACAGGGGGCAAGACCTCCGCCTATAATTCACCCCTCCACTTT.

The genes are TRBV7-3 and TRBJ1-5; tentative D call: TRBD1 (6 bases). CDR1 is SGHTA, CDR2 FQGTGA, per germline. This CDR3 contains 17 residues. Trimming left V 5 bases short and J 3 bases short, with 20 bases between. As DNA, the CDR3 is TGTGCCAGCAGCATGCACCCAGGGGAAATTGCCAATCAGCCCCAGCATTTT. Translated, it gives CASSMHPGEIANQPQHF.

This chain uses TRBV12-3 or TRBV12-4 with TRBJ2-3, with a possible D match to TRBD2 (6 bases). V was cut by 4 bases and J by 0 bases, with 11 bases left in between. CDR3 size: 15 residues. Here the CDR3 DNA reads TGTGCCAGCAGTTCAATCGGGGGAAGCACAGATACGCAGTATTTT. Translation gives CASSSIGGSTDTQYF.

The chain couples TRBV2 to TRBJ1-1, with D hard to call. V was trimmed by 3 bases and J by 1 base, leaving 18 bases between them. Germline V gene lookup returns CDR1 SNHLY and CDR2 FYNNEI. The CDR3 covers 17 residues. The CDR3 sequence: CASSELGPRDGNTEAFF. CDR3 sequence (DNA): TGTGCCAGCAGTGAGCTCGGACCCAGAGACGGGAACACTGAAGCTTTCTTT.

This clonotype was seen a few times. The chain carries TRBV4-2 and TRBJ2-7; D is tentatively TRBD1 or TRBD2 (5 bases each). CDR3 size: 18 residues. Trimming shortened V by 1 base and J by 2 bases, and 21 bases separated the two germline ends. Per the germline V gene, CDR1 is LGHNA and CDR2 is YNFKEQ. DNA of the CDR3: TGTGCCAGCAGCCAAGGTCCCCCCAGGGAGCGGAAGACCTACGAGCAGTACTTC. Its protein product is CASSQGPPRERKTYEQYF.